This passage covers 8 T cell receptor beta chains from one sample sequenced in a study of blood T cell repertoires in COVID-19. Assay used: immunoSEQ multiplex PCR; TCRdb lists only in-frame clones, some missing. This table holds about 370,000 clones, 90% found once. Sequenced sample: peripheral blood. Source of these receptors: a man in his late teens or twenties with active or convalescent COVID-19.

This chain joins TRBV19 and TRBJ1-1, with TRBD1 matching 11 bases. The trim removed 4 bases at V and 2 bases at J, leaving 3 bases unmatched. The germline V gene encodes CDR1 LNHDA and CDR2 SQIVND (reference sequence). This CDR3 contains 15 residues. CDR3 bases: TGTGCCAGTAGTACCGGGACAGGGGGTAACACTGAAGCTTTCTTT. Amino acid sequence: CASSTGTGGNTEAFF.

The CDR3 DNA is TGTGCCAGCAGGAAAGAAACAGGGGGAAAACAGCCCCAGCATTTT. Translated, it gives CASRKETGGKQPQHF. This chain joins TRBV6-4 and TRBJ1-5; TRBD1 matches at 8 bases. The CDR3 contains 15 residues. Germline loops: CDR1 MRHNA, CDR2 SNTAGT. Trimming at V came to 6 bases and at J to 7 bases, leaving 11 bases not matched to a gene.

This clone was counted a few times. The chain employs TRBV7-9 and TRBJ1-2, with 8 bases identical to TRBD1. There are 15 residues in the CDR3. Per germline, CDR1 SEHNR and CDR2 FQNEAQ (reference sequence). V lost 4 bases to trimming and J lost 8 bases; unmatched junction nucleotides: 12. CDR3 coding DNA: TGTGCCAGCAGCTCCCCACGTCCGACAGGGGTCGGCTACACCTTC. Translation gives CASSSPRPTGVGYTF.

The chain has TRBV18 and TRBJ2-7, with 8 bases matching TRBD1. There are 14 residues in the CDR3. After removal of 2 bases from V and 4 bases from J, the junction contained 4 bases not matched to a gene. Germline assignment: CDR1 KGHSH and CDR2 LQKENI. The CDR3 nucleotides read TGTGCCAGCTCACCAGGGACAGGACTATACGAGCAGTACTTC. Translated, it gives CASSPGTGLYEQYF.

The chain combines TRBV28 with TRBJ1-1; D uncertain. Trimming removed 6 bases from V and 7 bases from J, with 18 bases in between. Germline V CDR1 and CDR2: MDHEN, SYDVKM. The CDR3 has 14 residues. The CDR3 spells CASRKFSPEGEAFF. The DNA of the CDR3 is TGTGCCAGCAGAAAATTCAGCCCGGAGGGTGAAGCTTTCTTT.

The V call is TRBV18, the J call TRBJ2-7, with D unclear. Per germline, CDR1 KGHSH and CDR2 LQKENI. V lost 0 bases and J 7 bases, leaving 10 bases between the germline ends. The CDR3 runs to 13 residues. Written as DNA, the CDR3 is TGTGCCAGCTCACCACCGAGGCTTGGAGAGCAGTACTTC. It codes for CASSPPRLGEQYF.

The rearrangement links TRBV7-9 to TRBJ2-7; D gene uncertain. The CDR3 contains 12 residues. Germline CDR1 reads SEHNR; CDR2 reads FQNEAQ (reference sequence). Trimming took 0 bases from V and 5 from J, leaving 5 bases between them. The CDR3 loop is CASSLAFDEQYF. CDR3 nucleotide sequence: TGTGCCAGCAGCTTAGCGTTCGACGAGCAGTACTTC. The variable domain in full, completed from reference TRBV7-9 and TRBJ2-7, reads DTGVSQNPRHKITKRGQNVTFRCDPISEHNRLYWYRQTLGQGPEFLTYFQNEAQLEKSRLLSDRFSAERPKGSFSTLEIQRTEQGDSAMYLCASSLAFDEQYFGPGTRLTVT.

V and J are TRBV27 and TRBJ2-2; 11 positions match TRBD1. V was pared by 1 base and J by 6 bases, with 4 bases of the junction left unmatched. The CDR3 length is 16 residues. Germline CDR1 MNHEY, CDR2 SMNVEV (reference sequence). The CDR3 loop reads CASSLYGQGAPGELFF. DNA for the CDR3: TGTGCCAGCAGTTTATACGGACAGGGGGCCCCCGGGGAGCTGTTTTTT.